A selection of T cell receptor beta chains follows, all from one sample in a study of vaccination effects on CD4 cells after COVID-19. These receptors lack a known antigen. Clones were sequenced by immunoSEQ multiplex PCR, and TCRdb holds only the in-frame ones, with some missing. The data hold under 20,000 clones, with under 85% observed a single time. This sample comprised CD4+ T cells from PBMCs cultured with SARS-CoV-2 spike peptides, obtained after COVID-19 vaccination. All receptors derive from a human donor who had a prior SARS-CoV-2 infection. Each CDR3 is given with its conserved first and last residue. The order of the fields is clone size, V gene, CDR3 length, J gene, CDR3 protein. Clone size is stated in some rows and not others, as once, few, many or a class when expanded.

-	TRBV5-4	15	TRBJ1-6	CASSLVGGLSSPLHF
-	TRBV18	13	TRBJ1-1	CASSPPALPEAFF
-	TRBV7-8	13	TRBJ1-5	CASSLGGDQPQHF
-	TRBV4-2	17	TRBJ1-4	CASSQGSRRATNEKLFF
-	TRBV7-9	17	TRBJ2-1	CASSLTPYFTPYIEQFF
few	TRBV18	12	TRBJ2-7	CASSPSLYEQYF
-	TRBV5-5	15	TRBJ2-7	CASSLQGRVSYEQYF
-	TRBV5-5	14	TRBJ2-3	CASSLNRGGDTQYF
-	TRBV4-2	16	TRBJ2-7	CASSQGPGQSTWEQYF
-	TRBV7-3	16	TRBJ2-7	CASSGGAGGSQYEQYF
-	TRBV6-5	11	TRBJ2-7	CASRSSYEQYF
few	TRBV9	14	TRBJ1-2	CASSPDRGNYGYTF
once	TRBV19	13	TRBJ1-4	CASSGNRNEKLFF
-	TRBV5-1	12	TRBJ1-1	CASSLQGTEAFF
-	TRBV28	11	TRBJ2-7	CASSTYYEQYF
-	TRBV24-1	12	TRBJ2-1	CATSATGREQFF
-	TRBV14	14	TRBJ2-4	CASSQGLAKNIQYF
-	TRBV2	14	TRBJ1-1	CASSGSYRTGEAFF
-	TRBV9	17	TRBJ2-5	CASSVGLGHQYQETQYF
-	TRBV7-8	12	TRBJ2-7	CASSPSRGEQYF
once	TRBV24-1	14	TRBJ2-7	CATPPDRGLYEQYF
-	TRBV28	14	TRBJ1-6	CASRRTGFNSPLHF
-	TRBV19	18	TRBJ2-1	CASSGLAGGQSSYNEQFF
once	TRBV25-1	12	TRBJ2-3	CASNRGTDTQYF
few	TRBV7-9	14	TRBJ2-1	CASSYSSRGTEQFF
few	TRBV27	14	TRBJ2-4	CASSMTGQGNIQYF
-	TRBV9	15	TRBJ2-5	CASSVGTAGEETQYF
once	TRBV11-3	16	TRBJ2-1	CASSSRTSGKYNEQFF
-	TRBV27	15	TRBJ1-6	CASSLSGRAFSPLHF
few	TRBV10-3	13	TRBJ2-1	CAISGQGQGEQFF
few	TRBV5-4	17	TRBJ2-1	CASSLALRGPGDNEQFF
-	TRBV11-3	12	TRBJ2-1	CASSPRYNEQFF
-	TRBV14	14	TRBJ2-1	CASSQGKRFSEQFF
-	TRBV10-3	16	TRBJ2-5	CAISESNLGYQETQYF
-	TRBV12-3/TRBV12-4	11	TRBJ2-4	CASGQGNIQYF
-	TRBV20-1	13	TRBJ2-5	CSASFPSHGTQYF
-	TRBV7-2	16	TRBJ1-1	CASSLRPGGPNTEAFF
-	TRBV5-6	11	TRBJ2-5	CASSLAETQYF
-	TRBV10-1	14	TRBJ1-4	CASSPGHPNEKLFF
-	TRBV30	15	TRBJ1-1	CAWSAFGTGNTEAFF
-	TRBV3-1/TRBV3-2	18	TRBJ2-5	CASSQGRTSGRRWETQYF
-	TRBV5-1	16	TRBJ2-3	CASSPRASGVGDTQYF
-	TRBV30	13	TRBJ1-4	CAWKGSPNEKLFF
-	TRBV18	14	TRBJ2-7	CASSPYGGLYEQYF